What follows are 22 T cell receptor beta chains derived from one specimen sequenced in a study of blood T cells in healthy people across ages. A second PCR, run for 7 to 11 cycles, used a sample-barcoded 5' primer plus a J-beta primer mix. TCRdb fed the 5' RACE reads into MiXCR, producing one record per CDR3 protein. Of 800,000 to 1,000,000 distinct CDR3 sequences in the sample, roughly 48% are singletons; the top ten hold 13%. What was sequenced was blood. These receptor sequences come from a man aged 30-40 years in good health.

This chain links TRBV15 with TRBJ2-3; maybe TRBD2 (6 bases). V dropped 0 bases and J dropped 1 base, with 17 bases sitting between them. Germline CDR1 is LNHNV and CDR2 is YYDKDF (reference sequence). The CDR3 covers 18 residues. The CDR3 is CATSREGRRDSRTDTQYF. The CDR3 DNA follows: TGTGCCACCAGCAGAGAAGGGCGGAGGGACTCCCGCACAGATACGCAGTATTTT.

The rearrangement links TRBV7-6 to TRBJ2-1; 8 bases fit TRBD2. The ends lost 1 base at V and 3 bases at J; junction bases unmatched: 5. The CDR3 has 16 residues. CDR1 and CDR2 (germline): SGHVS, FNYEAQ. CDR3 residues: CASSLGGLAGYNEQFF. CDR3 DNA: TGTGCCAGCAGCTTAGGAGGGCTAGCGGGCTACAATGAGCAGTTCTTC.

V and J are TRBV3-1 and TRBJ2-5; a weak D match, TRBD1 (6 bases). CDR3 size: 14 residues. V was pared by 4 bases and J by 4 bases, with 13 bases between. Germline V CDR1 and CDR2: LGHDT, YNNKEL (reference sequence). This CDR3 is CASSLRTARETQYF. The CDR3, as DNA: TGTGCCAGCAGCCTGAGGACAGCTCGAGAGACCCAGTACTTC.

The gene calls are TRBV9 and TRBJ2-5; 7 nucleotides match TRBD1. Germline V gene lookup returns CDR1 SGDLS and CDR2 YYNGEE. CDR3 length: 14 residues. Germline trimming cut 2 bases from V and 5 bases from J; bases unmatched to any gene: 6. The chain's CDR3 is CASSVPTGTETQYF. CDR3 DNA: TGTGCCAGCAGCGTCCCGACAGGGACGGAGACCCAGTACTTC.

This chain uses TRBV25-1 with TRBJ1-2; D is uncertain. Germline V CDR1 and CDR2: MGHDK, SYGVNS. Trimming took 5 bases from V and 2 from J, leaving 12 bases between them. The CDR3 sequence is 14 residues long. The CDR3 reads CASSTSAVNYGYTF. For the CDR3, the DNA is TGTGCCAGCAGTACTAGTGCGGTGAACTATGGCTACACCTTC.

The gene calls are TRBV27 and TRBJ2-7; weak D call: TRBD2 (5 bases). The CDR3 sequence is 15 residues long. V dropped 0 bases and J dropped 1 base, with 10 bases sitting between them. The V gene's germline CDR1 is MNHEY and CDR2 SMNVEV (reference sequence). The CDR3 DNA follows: TGTGCCAGCAGTTTATCGTACGGGGAATCCTACGAGCAGTACTTC. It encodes CASSLSYGESYEQYF.

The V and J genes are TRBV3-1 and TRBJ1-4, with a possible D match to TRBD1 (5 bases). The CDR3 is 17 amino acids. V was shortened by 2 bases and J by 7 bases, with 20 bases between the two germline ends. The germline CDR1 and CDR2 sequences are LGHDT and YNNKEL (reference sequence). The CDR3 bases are TGTGCCAGCAGCCAACAGGGCAGAGGGCCGGCTGGTGAAAAACTGTTTTTT. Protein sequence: CASSQQGRGPAGEKLFF.

For the CDR3, the DNA is TGTGCCAGCAGCCTGGCGACTAGCGGGGGTTTGGATACGCAGTATTTT. It translates to CASSLATSGGLDTQYF. The chain couples TRBV11-2 to TRBJ2-3; 12 nucleotides line up with TRBD2. J lost 6 bases, V lost 5 bases, and 9 bases had no gene match. Germline values: CDR1 SGHAT, CDR2 FQNNGV. This CDR3 has 16 amino acids.

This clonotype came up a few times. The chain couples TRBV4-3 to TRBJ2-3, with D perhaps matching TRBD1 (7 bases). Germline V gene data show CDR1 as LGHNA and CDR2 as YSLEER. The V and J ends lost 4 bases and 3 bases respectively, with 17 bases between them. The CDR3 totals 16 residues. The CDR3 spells CASSPGWAGGTDTQYF. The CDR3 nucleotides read TGCGCCAGCAGCCCCGGCTGGGCAGGGGGGACAGATACGCAGTATTTT.

CDR3 amino acids: CASSQESGSHGYTF. CDR3 sequence (DNA): TGCGCCAGCAGCCAAGAGTCAGGGTCGCATGGCTACACCTTC. The rearrangement links TRBV4-3 to TRBJ1-2; maybe TRBD1 (5 bases). There are 14 residues in the CDR3. Germline V lookup: CDR1 LGHNA, CDR2 YSLEER. The V end was cut by 0 bases, the J end by 6 bases, with 11 bases between.

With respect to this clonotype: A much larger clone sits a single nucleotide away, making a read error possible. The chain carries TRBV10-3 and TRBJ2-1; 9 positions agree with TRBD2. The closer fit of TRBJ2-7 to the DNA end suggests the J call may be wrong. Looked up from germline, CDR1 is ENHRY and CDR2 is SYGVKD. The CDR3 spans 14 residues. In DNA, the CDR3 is TGTGCCATCAGTGACAGCGGGGGGTACAATGAGCAGTACTTC. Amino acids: CAISDSGGYNEQYF.

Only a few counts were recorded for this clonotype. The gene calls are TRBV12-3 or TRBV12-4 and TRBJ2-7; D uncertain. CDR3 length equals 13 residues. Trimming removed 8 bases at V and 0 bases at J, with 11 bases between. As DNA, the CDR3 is TGTGCCAGCCTCTCCCCTAGCTCCTACGAGCAGTACTTC. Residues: CASLSPSSYEQYF.

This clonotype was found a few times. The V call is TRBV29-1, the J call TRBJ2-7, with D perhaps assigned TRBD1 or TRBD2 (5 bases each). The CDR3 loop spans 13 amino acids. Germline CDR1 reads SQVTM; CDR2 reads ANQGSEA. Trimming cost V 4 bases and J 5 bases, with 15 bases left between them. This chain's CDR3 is CSVVRDGWDEQYF. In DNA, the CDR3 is TGCAGCGTTGTTCGGGACGGATGGGACGAGCAGTACTTC.

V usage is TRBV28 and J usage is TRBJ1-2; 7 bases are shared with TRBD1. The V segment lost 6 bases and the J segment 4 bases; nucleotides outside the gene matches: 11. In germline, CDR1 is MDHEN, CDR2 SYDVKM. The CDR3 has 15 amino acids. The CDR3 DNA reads TGTGCCAGCAGCCCCGGTGGAGACAGGGCCTATGGCTACACCTTC. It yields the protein CASSPGGDRAYGYTF.

CDR3 in amino acids: CASSLEHYSNQPQHF. In nucleotides, the CDR3 is TGTGCCAGCAGTTTGGAGCACTATAGCAATCAGCCCCAGCATTTT. The chain links TRBV12-3 or TRBV12-4 to TRBJ1-5; D remains unclear. Trimming removed 3 bases at V and 0 bases at J, with 9 bases between. This CDR3 contains 15 residues.

In nucleotides, the CDR3 is TGCAGTGCTAGAGTCGCAGAGACTAGCACAGATACGCAGTATTTT. Translated, it gives CSARVAETSTDTQYF. The chain uses TRBV20-1 and TRBJ2-3; the D is unclear. The CDR3 is 15 residues long. Per the germline V gene, CDR1 is DFQATT and CDR2 is SNEGSKA (reference sequence). The ends were cut back, 1 base at V and 0 bases at J, with 11 bases in the middle.

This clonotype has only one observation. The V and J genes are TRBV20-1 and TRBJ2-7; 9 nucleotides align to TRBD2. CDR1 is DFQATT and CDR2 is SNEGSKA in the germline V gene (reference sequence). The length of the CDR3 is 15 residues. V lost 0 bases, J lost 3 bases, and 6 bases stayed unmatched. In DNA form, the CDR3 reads TGCAGTGCTAGAGATTCGGCTAGCGGGATCTACGAGCAGTACTTC. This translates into CSARDSASGIYEQYF.

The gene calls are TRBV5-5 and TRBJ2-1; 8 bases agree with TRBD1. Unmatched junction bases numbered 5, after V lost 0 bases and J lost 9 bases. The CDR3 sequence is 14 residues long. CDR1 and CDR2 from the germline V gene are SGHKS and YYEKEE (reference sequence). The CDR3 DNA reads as TGTGCCAGCAGCTTGGCGGACAGGGCTGGTGAGCAGTTCTTC. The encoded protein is CASSLADRAGEQFF.

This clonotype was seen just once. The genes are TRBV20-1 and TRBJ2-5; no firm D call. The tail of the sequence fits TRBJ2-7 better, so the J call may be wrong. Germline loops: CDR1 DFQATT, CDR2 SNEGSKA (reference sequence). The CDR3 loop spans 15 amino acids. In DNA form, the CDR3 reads TGCAGTGCTAGTGTTTCCGGAGTCGGTAGTTACGAGCAGTACTTC. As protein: CSASVSGVGSYEQYF.

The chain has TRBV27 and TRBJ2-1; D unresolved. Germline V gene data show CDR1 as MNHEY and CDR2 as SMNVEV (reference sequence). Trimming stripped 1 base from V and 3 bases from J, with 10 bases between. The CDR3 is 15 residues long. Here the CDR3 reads CASSLFRADYNEQFF. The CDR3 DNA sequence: TGTGCCAGCAGTTTATTTAGGGCAGACTACAATGAGCAGTTCTTC.

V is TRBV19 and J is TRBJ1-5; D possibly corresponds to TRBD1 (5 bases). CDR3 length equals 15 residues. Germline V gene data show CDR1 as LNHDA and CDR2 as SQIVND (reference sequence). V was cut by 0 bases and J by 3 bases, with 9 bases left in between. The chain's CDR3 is CASSIDDRYNQPQHF. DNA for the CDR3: TGTGCCAGTAGTATAGACGACAGATACAATCAGCCCCAGCATTTT.

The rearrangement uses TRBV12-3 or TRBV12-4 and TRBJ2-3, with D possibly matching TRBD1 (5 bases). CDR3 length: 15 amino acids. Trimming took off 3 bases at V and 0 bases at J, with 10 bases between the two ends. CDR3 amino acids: CASSFDRISTDTQYF. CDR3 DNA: TGTGCCAGCAGTTTTGACAGAATCAGCACAGATACGCAGTATTTT.